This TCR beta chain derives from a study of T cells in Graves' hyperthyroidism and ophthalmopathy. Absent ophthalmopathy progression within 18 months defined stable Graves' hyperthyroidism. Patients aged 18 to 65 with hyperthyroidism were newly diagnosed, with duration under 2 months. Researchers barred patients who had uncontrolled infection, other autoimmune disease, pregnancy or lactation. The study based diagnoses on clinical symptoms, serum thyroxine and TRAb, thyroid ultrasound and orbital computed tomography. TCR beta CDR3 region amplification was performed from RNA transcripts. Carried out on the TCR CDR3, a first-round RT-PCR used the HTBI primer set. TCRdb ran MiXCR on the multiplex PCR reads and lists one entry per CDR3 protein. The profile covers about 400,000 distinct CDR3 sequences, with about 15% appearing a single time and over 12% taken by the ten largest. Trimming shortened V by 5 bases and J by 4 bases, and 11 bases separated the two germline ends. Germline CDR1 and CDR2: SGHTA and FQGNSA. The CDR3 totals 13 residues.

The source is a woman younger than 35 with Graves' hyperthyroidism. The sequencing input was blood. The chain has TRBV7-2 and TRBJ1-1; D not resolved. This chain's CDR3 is CASSPKAGTEAFF. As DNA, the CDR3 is TGTGCCAGCAGCCCAAAGGCGGGCACTGAAGCTTTCTTT. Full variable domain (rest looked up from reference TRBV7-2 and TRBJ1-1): GAGVSQSPSNKVTEKGKDVELRCDPISGHTALYWYRQSLGQGLEFLIYFQGNSAPDKSGLPSDRFSAERTGGSVSTLTIQRTQQEDSAVYLCASSPKAGTEAFFGQGTRLTVV.